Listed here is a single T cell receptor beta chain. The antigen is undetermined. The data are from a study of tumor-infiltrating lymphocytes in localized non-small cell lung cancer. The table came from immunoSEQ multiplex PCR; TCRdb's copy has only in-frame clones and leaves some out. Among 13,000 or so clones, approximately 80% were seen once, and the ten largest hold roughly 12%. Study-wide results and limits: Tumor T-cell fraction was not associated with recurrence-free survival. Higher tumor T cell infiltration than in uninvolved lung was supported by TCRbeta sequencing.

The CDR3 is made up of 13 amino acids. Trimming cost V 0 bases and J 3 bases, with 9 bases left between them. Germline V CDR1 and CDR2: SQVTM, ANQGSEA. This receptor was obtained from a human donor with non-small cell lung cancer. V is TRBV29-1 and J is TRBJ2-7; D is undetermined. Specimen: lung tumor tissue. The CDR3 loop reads CSVEEIPGYEQYF. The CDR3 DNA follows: TGCAGCGTTGAAGAGATACCAGGCTACGAGCAGTACTTC.